The 29 T cell receptor beta chains in this list originate from one sample, sequenced in a study of blood T cell repertoires in COVID-19. TCRdb keeps only in-frame clones here, not all; method: immunoSEQ multiplex PCR. The sample has under 500,000 clones; 85% to 90% are singletons. Sequenced input: PBMCs or T cells enriched from blood (not recorded which). Receptors were obtained from a man aged 25-45 years who had recovered from COVID-19.

The rearrangement uses TRBV19 and TRBJ1-5, with D perhaps TRBD1 (6 bases). V was trimmed by 5 bases and J by 7 bases, leaving 15 bases between them. There are 14 residues in the CDR3. Germline values: CDR1 LNHDA, CDR2 SQIVND (reference sequence). The CDR3 protein is CASSQQGYQQPQHF. The CDR3 DNA reads as TGTGCCAGTAGTCAACAGGGTTATCAGCAGCCCCAGCATTTT. The full variable domain, its missing parts supplied by reference TRBV19 and TRBJ1-5, is DGGITQSPKYLFRKEGQNVTLSCEQNLNHDAMYWYRQDPGQGLRLIYYSQIVNDFQKGDIAEGYSVSREKKESFPLTVTSAQKNPTAFYLCASSQQGYQQPQHFGDGTRLSIL.

The chain links TRBV18 to TRBJ1-2; D perhaps matches TRBD1 (5 bases). This CDR3 is 13 amino acids long. Germline values: CDR1 KGHSH, CDR2 LQKENI. V gave up 3 bases and J gave up 6 bases, with 11 bases separating them. CDR3 residues: CASSPLRDHGYTF. CDR3 nucleotides: TGTGCCAGCTCACCCCTGCGGGACCATGGCTACACCTTC.

This clone turned up a few times. The rearrangement links TRBV2 to TRBJ2-5; TRBD1 matches at 9 bases. The CDR3 totals 13 residues. Germline CDR1 reads SNHLY; CDR2 reads FYNNEI. Trimming removed 9 bases from V and 10 bases from J; junction bases left unmatched: 12. The CDR3 nucleotides read TGTGCCAGTTCGGGACAGGGAAATATCGGCCAGTACTTC. This translates into CASSGQGNIGQYF.

This clone was found once. This chain links TRBV5-1 with TRBJ2-3; 7 nucleotides match TRBD1. From germline, CDR1 is SGHRS and CDR2 YFSETQ. V was clipped by 1 base and J by 3 bases; unmatched bases: 5. The CDR3 length is 15 residues. In DNA, the CDR3 is TGCGCCAGCAGCTTGTCGACAGGGCCTACAGATACGCAGTATTTT. Amino acids: CASSLSTGPTDTQYF.

CDR3 in DNA: TGTGCCAGCTCACCAACAGGGACTAGCGGGAGTGGCGAGCAGTACTTC. Its protein is CASSPTGTSGSGEQYF. The V gene is TRBV18, the J gene TRBJ2-7, with 14 bases that match TRBD2. Per the germline V gene, CDR1 is KGHSH and CDR2 is LQKENI. V shed 2 bases, J shed 6 bases, and the junction held 6 bases outside the gene matches. The CDR3 extends over 16 amino acids. The full variable domain, rest sourced from reference TRBV18 and TRBJ2-7, is NAGVMQNPRHLVRRRGQEARLRCSPMKGHSHVYWYRQLPEEGLKFMVYLQKENIIDESGMPKERFSAEFPKEGPSILRIQQVVRGDSAAYFCASSPTGTSGSGEQYFGPGTRLTVT.

This clone is a singleton in its sample. The chain joins TRBV9 to TRBJ2-1; 12 nucleotides agree with TRBD2. After removal of 4 bases from V and 5 bases from J, the junction contained 4 bases not matched to a gene. This CDR3 has 15 amino acids. Germline V lookup: CDR1 SGDLS, CDR2 YYNGEE. The CDR3 DNA reads as TGTGCCAGCAGCAAGCGGACTAGCGGGGACAATGAGCAGTTCTTC. It is translated as CASSKRTSGDNEQFF. Complete variable domain (other parts from reference TRBV9 and TRBJ2-1): DSGVTQTPKHLITATGQRVTLRCSPRSGDLSVYWYQQSLDQGLQFLIQYYNGEERAKGNILERFSAQQFPDLHSELNLSSLELGDSALYFCASSKRTSGDNEQFFGPGTRLTVL.

The chain links TRBV6-5 to TRBJ2-7; tentative D call: TRBD1 (5 bases). V lost 0 bases to trimming and J lost 6 bases, with 15 bases between them. This CDR3 contains 15 residues. CDR1 is MNHEY, CDR2 SVGAGI, per germline. The CDR3 is CASSYSQGSFGEQYF. DNA of the CDR3: TGTGCCAGCAGTTACTCGCAGGGTAGCTTCGGCGAGCAGTACTTC.

This clone was recorded only once. The chain is built from TRBV5-1 and TRBJ2-7, with 9 bases matching TRBD1. Germline V gene sequence: CDR1 SGHRS, CDR2 YFSETQ. This CDR3 is built from 16 residues. The ends lost 0 bases at V and 6 bases at J; junction bases unmatched: 10. In DNA form, the CDR3 reads TGCGCCAGCAGCTTGGTGGGACAGGGAGAGGGAATCGAGCAGTACTTC. It is translated as CASSLVGQGEGIEQYF.

This chain joins TRBV5-1 and TRBJ2-1, with 9 bases fitting TRBD2. This CDR3 is built from 15 residues. The germline gives CDR1 SGHRS, CDR2 YFSETQ. V trimming: 2 bases; J trimming: 7 bases; junction bases outside the gene matches: 7. Here the CDR3 DNA reads TGCGCCAGCAGCTTTAGCGGGAGCGGGGGTAATGAGCAGTTCTTC. Its translation: CASSFSGSGGNEQFF.

This chain joins TRBV6-1 and TRBJ2-1, with 7 bases lining up with TRBD1. This CDR3 is 14 amino acids long. Germline lookup yields CDR1 MNHNS and CDR2 SASEGT. Unmatched junction bases numbered 7, after V lost 3 bases and J lost 8 bases. The chain's CDR3 is CASSEETGFDEQFF. Here the CDR3 DNA reads TGTGCCAGCAGTGAGGAGACAGGGTTTGATGAGCAGTTCTTC.

The chain links TRBV11-2 to TRBJ2-5, with no clear D. CDR1 SGHAT and CDR2 FQNNGV come from the germline V gene. CDR3 length equals 13 residues. Trimming took off 4 bases at V and 5 bases at J, with 11 bases between the two ends. Here the CDR3 reads CASSSSTRETQYF. In DNA, the CDR3 is TGTGCCAGCAGCTCATCGACACGGGAGACCCAGTACTTC. Looking up the rest from reference TRBV11-2 and TRBJ2-5 gives the full variable domain: EAGVAQSPRYKIIEKRQSVAFWCNPISGHATLYWYQQILGQGPKLLIQFQNNGVVDDSQLPKDRFSAERLKGVDSTLKIQPAKLEDSAVYLCASSSSTRETQYFGPGTRLLVL.

This CDR3 reads CASSRADSYEQYF. The CDR3, as DNA: TGTGCCAGTAGTAGGGCCGATTCCTACGAGCAGTACTTC. V usage is TRBV19 and J usage is TRBJ2-7; no firm D call. Trimming removed 4 bases from V and 1 base from J, with 8 bases in between. Germline V gene sequence: CDR1 LNHDA, CDR2 SQIVND (reference sequence). The CDR3 totals 13 residues.

V usage is TRBV13 and J usage is TRBJ2-1; TRBD2 matches 10 bases. The CDR3 contains 15 residues. From germline, CDR1 is PRHDT and CDR2 FYEKMQ (reference sequence). V shed 1 base and J 6 bases; nucleotides not matched to a gene: 3. The CDR3 sequence is CASSLASGSPNEQFF. CDR3 DNA sequence: TGTGCCAGCAGCTTAGCTAGCGGGAGCCCCAATGAGCAGTTCTTC.

This clone was seen a handful of times. This chain links TRBV19 with TRBJ1-5, with unresolved D. Trimming took off 7 bases at V and 5 bases at J, with 18 bases between the two ends. Germline CDR1 reads LNHDA; CDR2 reads SQIVND (reference sequence). This CDR3 comprises 15 residues. The CDR3 DNA reads TGTGCCAGTACCCTACAATCCACAGTGGATCAGCCCCAGCATTTT. This sequence encodes CASTLQSTVDQPQHF.

This chain uses TRBV28 with TRBJ1-2; maybe TRBD1 (6 bases). V lost 6 bases and J lost 7, with 12 bases in between. CDR3 length: 12 amino acids. Germline CDR1 is MDHEN and CDR2 is SYDVKM. As DNA, the CDR3 is TGTGCCAGCAGCCTCCGGGACACTGGCTACACCTTC. It codes for CASSLRDTGYTF.

The chain carries TRBV18 and TRBJ2-3, with 13 positions matching TRBD2. With V trimmed by 2 bases and J by 4 bases, 3 bases remained unmatched. Germline CDR1 KGHSH, CDR2 LQKENI. The CDR3 is 16 residues long. The CDR3 DNA follows: TGTGCCAGCTCACCATCTGGACTAGCGGGAGCAGATACGCAGTATTTT. Its protein is CASSPSGLAGADTQYF. The complete variable domain, with remaining parts taken from reference TRBV18 and TRBJ2-3, reads NAGVMQNPRHLVRRRGQEARLRCSPMKGHSHVYWYRQLPEEGLKFMVYLQKENIIDESGMPKERFSAEFPKEGPSILRIQQVVRGDSAAYFCASSPSGLAGADTQYFGPGTRLTVL.

The chain recombines TRBV4-1 with TRBJ2-1, with a weak D call TRBD2 (6 bases). This CDR3 has 16 residues. Germline CDR1 reads MGHRA; CDR2 reads YSYEKL. Between the trimmed V and J ends, which lost 4 bases and 3 bases, there was a span of 16 bases. The CDR3 coding sequence is TGCGCCAGCAGCCCCCGGCGGGCCGGGAGCTACAATGAGCAGTTCTTC. Protein sequence: CASSPRRAGSYNEQFF.

This clone was observed a few times. The J gene is TRBJ1-2, the V gene TRBV24-1; D call uncertain. Per germline, CDR1 KGHDR and CDR2 SFDVKD. The ends were cut back, 1 base at V and 4 bases at J, with 6 bases in the middle. This CDR3 spans 13 amino acids. CDR3 protein: CATSDFSGYGYTF. The CDR3 bases are TGTGCCACCAGTGATTTTAGTGGCTATGGCTACACCTTC.

The genes are TRBV10-2 and TRBJ1-1, with D uncertain. Germline V lookup: CDR1 WSHSY, CDR2 SAAADI. The ends were cut back, 6 bases at V and 1 base at J, with 3 bases in the middle. The CDR3 extends over 11 amino acids. As DNA, the CDR3 is TGCGCCAGCAGCCAGAACACTGAAGCTTTCTTT. Translation: CASSQNTEAFF.

V is TRBV27 and J is TRBJ1-4, with D perhaps matching TRBD1 (6 bases). The CDR3 loop spans 13 amino acids. The germline V and J ends were trimmed by 6 bases and 12 bases, with 17 bases remaining between them. The germline gives CDR1 MNHEY, CDR2 SMNVEV (reference sequence). This chain's CDR3 is CASRLEGGFELFF. CDR3 coding DNA: TGTGCCAGCAGACTGGAGGGGGGGTTTGAACTGTTTTTT.

The chain uses TRBV6-1 and TRBJ1-1, with D perhaps matching TRBD1 (5 bases). Germline CDR1 MNHNS, CDR2 SASEGT. The V end lost 2 bases, the J end lost 5 bases, and 9 bases lay between the germline ends. The CDR3 spans 13 residues. CDR3 in amino acids: CASSEQGWTEAFF. Written as DNA, the CDR3 is TGTGCCAGCAGTGAACAGGGTTGGACTGAAGCTTTCTTT.

This chain links TRBV28 with TRBJ1-5; weak D call: TRBD1 (5 bases). V gave up 5 bases and J gave up 0 bases, with 11 bases separating them. CDR1 and CDR2 from the germline V gene are MDHEN and SYDVKM. The CDR3 sequence is 15 residues long. The CDR3 DNA follows: TGTGCCAGCAGTGAACAGGACTATAGCAATCAGCCCCAGCATTTT. It encodes CASSEQDYSNQPQHF.

This clone is a singleton in its sample. At one end the junction does not follow the germline gene, possibly because of a read error. The J gene is TRBJ1-5, the V gene TRBV28, with TRBD1 as a possible D gene (6 bases). This CDR3 is 14 amino acids long. Germline V CDR1 and CDR2: MDHEN, SYDVKM. The CDR3 region is CASSRGGAYQPQHF. The CDR3, as DNA: TGTGCCAGCAGCCGGGGGGGGGCGTATCAACCCCAGCATTTT.

This clone came up a few times. The chain is built from TRBV28 and TRBJ1-1; D may be TRBD1 (5 bases). CDR3 length equals 14 residues. Germline V gene data show CDR1 as MDHEN and CDR2 as SYDVKM. V was shortened by 7 bases and J by 5 bases, with 17 bases between the two germline ends. DNA of the CDR3: TGTGCCAGCACGAATTGGGGGGGAAGTACTGAAGCTTTCTTT. This gives the protein CASTNWGGSTEAFF.

The J gene is TRBJ2-7, the V gene TRBV7-8, with TRBD2 matching over 9 bases. This CDR3 has 16 residues. The ends lost 7 bases at V and 4 bases at J; junction bases unmatched: 14. The germline CDR1 and CDR2 sequences are SGHVS and FQNEAQ. The CDR3 sequence is CASTYLGSSGIYEQYF. CDR3 coding DNA: TGTGCCAGCACCTACCTGGGATCTAGCGGGATTTACGAGCAGTACTTC.

The rearrangement uses TRBV2 and TRBJ1-1, with D perhaps TRBD1 (5 bases). The CDR3 runs to 11 residues. V lost 8 bases and J 4 bases, leaving 8 bases between the germline ends. The germline gives CDR1 SNHLY, CDR2 FYNNEI. The CDR3 loop reads CASSGGTEAFF. CDR3 in DNA: TGTGCCAGCTCGGGGGGCACTGAAGCTTTCTTT. Filled out from reference TRBV2 and TRBJ1-1, the complete variable domain reads EPEVTQTPSHQVTQMGQEVILRCVPISNHLYFYWYRQILGQKVEFLVSFYNNEISEKSEIFDDQFSVERPDGSNFTLKIRSTKLEDSAMYFCASSGGTEAFFGQGTRLTVV.

The chain is built from TRBV7-9 and TRBJ1-2, with no clear D. Trimming removed 3 bases at V and 4 bases at J, with 9 bases between. The CDR3 consists of 13 residues. CDR1 is SEHNR, CDR2 FQNEAQ, per germline (reference sequence). In DNA form, the CDR3 reads TGTGCCAGCAGCTTCCCAGGACTCTATGGCTACACCTTC. Translated: CASSFPGLYGYTF. Complete variable domain (other parts from reference TRBV7-9 and TRBJ1-2): DTGVSQNPRHKITKRGQNVTFRCDPISEHNRLYWYRQTLGQGPEFLTYFQNEAQLEKSRLLSDRFSAERPKGSFSTLEIQRTEQGDSAMYLCASSFPGLYGYTFGSGTRLTVV.

The chain recombines TRBV19 with TRBJ2-1, with 8 bases lining up with TRBD2. The germline V gene has CDR1 LNHDA and CDR2 SQIVND (reference sequence). V was pared by 2 bases and J by 2 bases, with 11 bases of the junction left unmatched. This CDR3 has 18 amino acids. CDR3 DNA sequence: TGTGCCAGTAGTATAAGGGGGAAACTAGCGGTGACCTACAATGAGCAGTTCTTC. This translates into CASSIRGKLAVTYNEQFF.

The J gene is TRBJ2-1, the V gene TRBV28; a possible D gene is TRBD2 (6 bases). The germline gives CDR1 MDHEN, CDR2 SYDVKM. The CDR3 runs to 16 residues. V lost 5 bases, J lost 9 bases, and 23 bases lay in between. CDR3 in amino acids: CASSVDRRELFGEQFF. The CDR3 DNA is TGTGCCAGCAGTGTAGATAGACGGGAGTTATTCGGTGAGCAGTTCTTC. Full variable domain (missing parts from reference TRBV28 and TRBJ2-1): DVKVTQSSRYLVKRTGEKVFLECVQDMDHENMFWYRQDPGLGLRLIYFSYDVKMKEKGDIPEGYSVSREKKERFSLILESASTNQTSMYLCASSVDRRELFGEQFFGPGTRLTVL.